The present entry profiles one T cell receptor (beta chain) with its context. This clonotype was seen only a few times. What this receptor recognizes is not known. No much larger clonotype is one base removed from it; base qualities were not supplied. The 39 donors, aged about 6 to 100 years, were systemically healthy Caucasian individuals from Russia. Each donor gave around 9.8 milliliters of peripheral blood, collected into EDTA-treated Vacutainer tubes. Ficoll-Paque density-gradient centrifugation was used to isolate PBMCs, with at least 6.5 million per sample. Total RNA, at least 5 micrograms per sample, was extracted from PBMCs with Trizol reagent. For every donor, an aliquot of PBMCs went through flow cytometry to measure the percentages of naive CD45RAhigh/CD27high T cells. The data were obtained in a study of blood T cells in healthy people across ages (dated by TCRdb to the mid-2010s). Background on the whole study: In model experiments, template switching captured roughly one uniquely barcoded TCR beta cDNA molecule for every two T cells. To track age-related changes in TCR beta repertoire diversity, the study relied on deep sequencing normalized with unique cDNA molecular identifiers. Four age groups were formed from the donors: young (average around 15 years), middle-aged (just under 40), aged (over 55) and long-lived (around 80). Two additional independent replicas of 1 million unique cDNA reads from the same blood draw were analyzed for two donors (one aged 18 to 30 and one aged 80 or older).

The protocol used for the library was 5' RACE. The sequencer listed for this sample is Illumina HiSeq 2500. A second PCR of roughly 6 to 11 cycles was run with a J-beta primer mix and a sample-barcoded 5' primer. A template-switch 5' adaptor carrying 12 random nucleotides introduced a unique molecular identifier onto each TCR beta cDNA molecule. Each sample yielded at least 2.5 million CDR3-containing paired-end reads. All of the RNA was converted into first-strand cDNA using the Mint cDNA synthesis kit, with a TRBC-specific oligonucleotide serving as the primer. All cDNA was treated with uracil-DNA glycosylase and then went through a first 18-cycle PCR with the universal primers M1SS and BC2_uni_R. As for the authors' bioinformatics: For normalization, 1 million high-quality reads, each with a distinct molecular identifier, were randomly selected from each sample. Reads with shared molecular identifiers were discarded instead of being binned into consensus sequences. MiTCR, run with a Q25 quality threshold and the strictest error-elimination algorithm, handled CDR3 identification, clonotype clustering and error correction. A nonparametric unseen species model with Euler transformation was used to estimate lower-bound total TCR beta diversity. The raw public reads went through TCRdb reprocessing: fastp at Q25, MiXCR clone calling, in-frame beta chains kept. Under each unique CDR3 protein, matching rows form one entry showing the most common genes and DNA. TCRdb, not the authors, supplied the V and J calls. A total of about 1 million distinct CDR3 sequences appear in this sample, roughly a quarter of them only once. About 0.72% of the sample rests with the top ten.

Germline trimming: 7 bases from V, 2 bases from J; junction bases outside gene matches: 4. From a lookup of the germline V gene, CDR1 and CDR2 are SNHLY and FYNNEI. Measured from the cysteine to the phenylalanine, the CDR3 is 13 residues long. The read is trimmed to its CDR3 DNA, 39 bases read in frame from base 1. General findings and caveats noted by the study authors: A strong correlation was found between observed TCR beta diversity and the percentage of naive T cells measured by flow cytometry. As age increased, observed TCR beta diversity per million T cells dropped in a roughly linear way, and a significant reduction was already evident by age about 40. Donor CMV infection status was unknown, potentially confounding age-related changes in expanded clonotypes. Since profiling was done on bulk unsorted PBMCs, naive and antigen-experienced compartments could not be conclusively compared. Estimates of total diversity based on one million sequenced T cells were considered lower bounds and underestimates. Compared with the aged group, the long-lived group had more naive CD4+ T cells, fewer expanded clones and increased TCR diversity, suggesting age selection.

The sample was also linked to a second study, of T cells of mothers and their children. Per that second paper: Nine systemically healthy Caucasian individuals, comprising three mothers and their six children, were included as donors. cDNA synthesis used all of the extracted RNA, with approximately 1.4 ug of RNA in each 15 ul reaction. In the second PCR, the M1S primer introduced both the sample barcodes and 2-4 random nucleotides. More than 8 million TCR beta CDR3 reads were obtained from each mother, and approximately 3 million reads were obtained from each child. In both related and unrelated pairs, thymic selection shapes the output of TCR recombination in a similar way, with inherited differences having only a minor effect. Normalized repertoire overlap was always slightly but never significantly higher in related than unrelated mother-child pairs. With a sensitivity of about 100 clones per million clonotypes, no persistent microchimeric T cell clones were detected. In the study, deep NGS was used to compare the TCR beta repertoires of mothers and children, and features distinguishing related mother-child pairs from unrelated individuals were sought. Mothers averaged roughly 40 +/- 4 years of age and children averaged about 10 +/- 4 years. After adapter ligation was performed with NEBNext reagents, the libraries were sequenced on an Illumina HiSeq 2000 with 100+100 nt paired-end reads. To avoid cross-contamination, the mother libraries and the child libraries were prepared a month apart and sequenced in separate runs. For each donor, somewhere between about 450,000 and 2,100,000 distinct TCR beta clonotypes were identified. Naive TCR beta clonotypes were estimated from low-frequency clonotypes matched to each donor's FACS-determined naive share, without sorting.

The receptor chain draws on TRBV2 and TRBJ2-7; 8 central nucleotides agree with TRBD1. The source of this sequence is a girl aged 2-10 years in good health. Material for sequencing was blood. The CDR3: CASIQGGTYEQYF. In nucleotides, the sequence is TGTGCCAGCATACAGGGGGGAACCTACGAGCAGTACTTC.